This T cell receptor beta chain is drawn from a study of blood T cell repertoires in COVID-19. CDR1 and CDR2 (germline): LNHDA, SQIVND (reference sequence). Trimming cost V 4 bases and J 3 bases, with 22 bases left between them. The CDR3 loop spans 18 amino acids. In the source study's methods: Amplification from reference gene primers served as the basis for estimated nucleated cell counts. Using immunoSEQ multiplex PCR, the repertoire was profiled, and TCRdb retains in-frame clones only, with some absent. The V and J calls and clone size come from that table; D and trimming were worked out from the DNA. The repertoire holds around 160,000 clones, around 84% seen once, with about 5.6% in the top ten.

This receptor was obtained from a man aged 35 to 55 who had recovered from COVID-19. Sequenced material: PBMCs or T cells enriched from blood (not recorded which). The rearrangement links TRBV19 to TRBJ1-5; D might be TRBD1 (6 bases). The chain's CDR3 is CASSTTPGGKGDNQPQHF. As DNA, the CDR3 is TGTGCCAGTAGTACCACCCCTGGGGGAAAGGGGGACAATCAGCCCCAGCATTTT.